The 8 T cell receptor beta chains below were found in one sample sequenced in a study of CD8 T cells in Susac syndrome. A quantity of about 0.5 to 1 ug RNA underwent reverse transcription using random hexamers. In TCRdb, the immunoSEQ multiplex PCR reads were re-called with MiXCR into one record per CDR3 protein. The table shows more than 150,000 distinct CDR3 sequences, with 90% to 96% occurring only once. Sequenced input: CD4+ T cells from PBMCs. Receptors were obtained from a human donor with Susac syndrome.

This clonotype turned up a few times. In DNA form, the CDR3 reads TGTGCCAGCTCGAGGGACTCGGGGGCTGAAGCTTTCTTT. This encodes CASSRDSGAEAFF. This chain joins TRBV18 and TRBJ1-1, with D possibly being TRBD1 (5 bases). The CDR3 loop spans 13 amino acids. Looked up from germline, CDR1 is KGHSH and CDR2 is LQKENI. The V gene lost 6 bases and the J gene lost 6 bases, with 14 bases spanning the gap.

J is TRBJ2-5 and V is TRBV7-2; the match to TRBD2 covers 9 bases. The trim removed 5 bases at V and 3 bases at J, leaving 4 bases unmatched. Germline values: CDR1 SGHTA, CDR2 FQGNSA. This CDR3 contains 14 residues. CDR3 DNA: TGTGCCAGCAGCCCTTCTAGCGGGAAAGAGACCCAGTACTTC. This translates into CASSPSSGKETQYF.

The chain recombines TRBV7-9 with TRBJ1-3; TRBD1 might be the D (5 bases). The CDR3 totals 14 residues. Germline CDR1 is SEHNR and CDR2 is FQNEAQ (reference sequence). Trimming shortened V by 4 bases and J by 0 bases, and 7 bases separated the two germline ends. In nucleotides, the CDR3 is TGTGCCAGCAGCTCGACAGACTCTGGAAACACCATATATTTT. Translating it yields CASSSTDSGNTIYF.

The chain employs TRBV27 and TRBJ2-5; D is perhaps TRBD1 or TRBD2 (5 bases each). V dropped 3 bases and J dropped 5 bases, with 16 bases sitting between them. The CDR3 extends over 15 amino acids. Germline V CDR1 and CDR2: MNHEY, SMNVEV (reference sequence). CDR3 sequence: CASSFGGREWETQYF. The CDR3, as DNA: TGTGCCAGCAGTTTTGGGGGAAGGGAATGGGAGACCCAGTACTTC.

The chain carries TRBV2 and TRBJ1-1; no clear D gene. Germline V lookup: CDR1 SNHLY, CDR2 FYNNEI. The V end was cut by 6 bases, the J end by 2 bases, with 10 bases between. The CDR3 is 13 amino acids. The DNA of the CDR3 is TGTGCCAGCAGGGTCACACAAAACACTGAAGCTTTCTTT. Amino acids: CASRVTQNTEAFF.

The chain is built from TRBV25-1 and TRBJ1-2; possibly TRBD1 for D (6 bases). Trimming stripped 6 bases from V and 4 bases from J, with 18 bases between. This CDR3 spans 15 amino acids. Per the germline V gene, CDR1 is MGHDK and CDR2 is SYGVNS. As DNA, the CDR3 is TGTGCCAGCAGCCTGACAGGATCAAGCCTCTATGGCTACACCTTC. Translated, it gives CASSLTGSSLYGYTF.

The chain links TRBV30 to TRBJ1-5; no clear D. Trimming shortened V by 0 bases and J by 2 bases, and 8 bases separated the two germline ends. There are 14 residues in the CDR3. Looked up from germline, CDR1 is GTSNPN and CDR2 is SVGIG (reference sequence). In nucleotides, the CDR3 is TGTGCCTGGAGTGTACGGGGTCGCAATCAGCCCCAGCATTTT. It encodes CAWSVRGRNQPQHF.

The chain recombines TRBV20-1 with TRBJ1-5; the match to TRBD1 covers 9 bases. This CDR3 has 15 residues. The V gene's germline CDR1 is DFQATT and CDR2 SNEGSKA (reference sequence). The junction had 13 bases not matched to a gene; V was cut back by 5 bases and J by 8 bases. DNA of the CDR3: TGCAGTGCTGGACAGGGGTCGTTTTCGGGGGAGCCCCAGCATTTT. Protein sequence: CSAGQGSFSGEPQHF.